A single sample gave rise to the 2 T cell receptor beta chains below, sequenced in a study of cytomegalovirus exposure and HLA in healthy donors. The repertoire was sequenced with immunoSEQ multiplex PCR; TCRdb's copy has only in-frame clones and lacks some. The data contain roughly 150,000 clones, around 84% of them singletons. Sequencing was done on a sample of PBMCs. These receptors originate from a man between 18 and 35 years old in good health and CMV-seropositive.

The chain combines TRBV7-9 with TRBJ2-7, with no clear D. V gave up 1 base and J gave up 6 bases, with 13 bases separating them. The CDR3 loop spans 14 amino acids. Germline lookup yields CDR1 SEHNR and CDR2 FQNEAQ (reference sequence). This CDR3 reads CASSLDSDRSEQYF. In nucleotides, the CDR3 is TGTGCCAGCAGCTTAGATTCCGACCGGAGCGAGCAGTACTTC.

This CDR3 reads CASSLAQGFSYEQYF. The DNA of the CDR3 is TGCGCCAGCAGCTTGGCGCAGGGTTTTTCCTACGAGCAGTACTTC. The rearrangement uses TRBV5-1 and TRBJ2-7, with TRBD1 as a possible D gene (5 bases). V lost 0 bases, J lost 1 base, and 11 bases lay in between. The CDR3 has 15 residues. Germline V gene data show CDR1 as SGHRS and CDR2 as YFSETQ.